This is a list of T cell receptor beta chains from one sample in a study of blood T cell repertoires in COVID-19. Some clones are missing from TCRdb's copy, which holds only in-frame ones; the method was immunoSEQ multiplex PCR. The sample carries hundreds of thousands of clones, around nine tenths recorded once. Material for sequencing was peripheral blood. These receptors were obtained from a woman aged 55-75 years who had recovered from COVID-19. CDR3s include the opening cysteine and the closing phenylalanine or tryptophan. Each record gives: CDR3 length, clone size, V gene, J gene, D gene, CDR3 protein, CDR3 DNA. D genes are given only for firm matches. Not every row has a clone size; where given, it reads once, few, many or a size class.

cdr3_length: 14
clone_size: .
v_call: TRBV28
j_call: TRBJ1-3
d_call: .
cdr3_aa: CASSSLSSGNTIYF
cdr3_nt: TGTGCCAGCAGTTCACTGAGCTCTGGAAACACCATATATTTT

cdr3_length: 15
clone_size: .
v_call: TRBV13
j_call: TRBJ2-4
d_call: .
cdr3_aa: CASSPPGGAKNIQYF
cdr3_nt: TGTGCCAGCAGCCCCCCGGGTGGAGCCAAAAACATTCAGTACTTC

cdr3_length: 12
clone_size: .
v_call: TRBV29-1
j_call: TRBJ1-1
d_call: TRBD1
cdr3_aa: CSVGTGATEAFF
cdr3_nt: TGCAGCGTAGGGACAGGGGCCACTGAAGCTTTCTTT

cdr3_length: 15
clone_size: .
v_call: TRBV11-3
j_call: TRBJ1-4
d_call: .
cdr3_aa: CASSLGASTNEKLFF
cdr3_nt: TGTGCCAGCAGCCTGGGGGCTTCAACTAATGAAAAACTGTTTTTT

cdr3_length: 15
clone_size: .
v_call: TRBV11-3
j_call: TRBJ2-7
d_call: TRBD1
cdr3_aa: CASSQGAGGRYEQYF
cdr3_nt: TGTGCCAGCAGCCAGGGGGCAGGGGGCCGCTACGAGCAGTACTTC

cdr3_length: 15
clone_size: .
v_call: TRBV5-6
j_call: TRBJ2-7
d_call: .
cdr3_aa: CASNVLGTISYEQYF
cdr3_nt: TGTGCCAGCAACGTTCTCGGGACAATTTCCTACGAGCAGTACTTC

cdr3_length: 13
clone_size: .
v_call: TRBV5-1
j_call: TRBJ1-4
d_call: TRBD1
cdr3_aa: CASSLQGAEKLFF
cdr3_nt: TGCGCCAGCAGCTTACAGGGGGCTGAAAAACTGTTTTTT

cdr3_length: 11
clone_size: .
v_call: TRBV7-9
j_call: TRBJ2-7
d_call: .
cdr3_aa: CASSLEVSRVF
cdr3_nt: TGTGCCAGCAGCTTAGAAGTGTCCCGGGTGTTC

cdr3_length: 13
clone_size: .
v_call: TRBV3-1/TRBV3-2
j_call: TRBJ1-1
d_call: .
cdr3_aa: CASSLQGRTEAFF
cdr3_nt: TGTGCCAGCAGCCTGCAGGGCAGAACTGAAGCTTTCTTT

cdr3_length: 14
clone_size: .
v_call: TRBV28
j_call: TRBJ1-1
d_call: .
cdr3_aa: CASISGDVFTEAFF
cdr3_nt: TGTGCCAGCATTAGCGGGGATGTTTTCACTGAAGCTTTCTTT

cdr3_length: 15
clone_size: .
v_call: TRBV14
j_call: TRBJ2-3
d_call: .
cdr3_aa: CASSQRWGAGDTQYF
cdr3_nt: TGTGCCAGCAGCCAACGGTGGGGCGCCGGAGATACGCAGTATTTT

cdr3_length: 17
clone_size: .
v_call: TRBV4-1
j_call: TRBJ2-3
d_call: .
cdr3_aa: CASSQEVPAGAGDTQYF
cdr3_nt: TGCGCCAGCAGCCAAGAGGTCCCGGCGGGGGCGGGAGATACGCAGTATTTT

cdr3_length: 16
clone_size: .
v_call: TRBV5-5
j_call: TRBJ1-4
d_call: .
cdr3_aa: CASSLDRQIAGEKLFF
cdr3_nt: TGTGCCAGCAGCCTGGACCGACAGATAGCGGGGGAAAAACTGTTTTTT

cdr3_length: 12
clone_size: .
v_call: TRBV12-3/TRBV12-4
j_call: TRBJ1-5
d_call: .
cdr3_aa: CASSSGGQPQHF
cdr3_nt: TGTGCCAGCAGTTCGGGCGGGCAGCCCCAGCATTTT

cdr3_length: 13
clone_size: .
v_call: TRBV6-6
j_call: TRBJ2-7
d_call: .
cdr3_aa: CASRAGAYYEQYF
cdr3_nt: TGTGCCAGCAGGGCGGGGGCCTACTACGAGCAGTACTTC

cdr3_length: 16
clone_size: few
v_call: TRBV19
j_call: TRBJ1-5
d_call: .
cdr3_aa: CASSKPRQNSNQPQHF
cdr3_nt: TGTGCCAGTAGTAAGCCCAGACAAAATAGCAATCAGCCCCAGCATTTT

cdr3_length: 13
clone_size: .
v_call: TRBV15
j_call: TRBJ1-1
d_call: .
cdr3_aa: CATSRDLVTEAFF
cdr3_nt: TGTGCCACCAGCAGAGATCTTGTCACTGAAGCTTTCTTT

cdr3_length: 16
clone_size: .
v_call: TRBV4-1
j_call: TRBJ2-1
d_call: TRBD2
cdr3_aa: CASSPDSGGSYNEQFF
cdr3_nt: TGCGCCAGCAGCCCCGATAGCGGGGGGTCCTACAATGAGCAGTTCTTC

cdr3_length: 15
clone_size: .
v_call: TRBV5-4
j_call: TRBJ2-6
d_call: .
cdr3_aa: CASSFGNSGANVLTF
cdr3_nt: TGTGCCAGCAGCTTCGGGAACTCTGGGGCCAACGTCCTGACTTTC

cdr3_length: 13
clone_size: .
v_call: TRBV28
j_call: TRBJ2-7
d_call: TRBD1
cdr3_aa: CASRRTGGYEQYF
cdr3_nt: TGTGCCAGCAGACGGACAGGGGGCTACGAGCAGTACTTC

cdr3_length: 13
clone_size: .
v_call: TRBV6-5
j_call: TRBJ2-3
d_call: .
cdr3_aa: CASSSGNLDTQYF
cdr3_nt: TGTGCCAGCAGTTCCGGGAACCTTGATACGCAGTATTTT

cdr3_length: 14
clone_size: .
v_call: TRBV24-1
j_call: TRBJ1-5
d_call: TRBD1
cdr3_aa: CATSAEGANQPQHF
cdr3_nt: TGTGCCACCAGTGCCGAGGGGGCAAATCAGCCCCAGCATTTT

cdr3_length: 14
clone_size: .
v_call: TRBV5-1
j_call: TRBJ1-5
d_call: .
cdr3_aa: CASSLSGVGQPQHF
cdr3_nt: TGCGCCAGCAGCTTGTCGGGGGTCGGTCAGCCCCAGCATTTT

cdr3_length: 15
clone_size: .
v_call: TRBV11-2
j_call: TRBJ1-1
d_call: TRBD1
cdr3_aa: CASSLRGQDDTEAFF
cdr3_nt: TGTGCCAGCAGCTTACGTGGACAGGATGACACTGAAGCTTTCTTT

cdr3_length: 13
clone_size: .
v_call: TRBV19
j_call: TRBJ1-2
d_call: .
cdr3_aa: CASTPRAGLGYTF
cdr3_nt: TGTGCCAGTACCCCGCGAGCAGGTCTCGGCTACACCTTC

cdr3_length: 16
clone_size: .
v_call: TRBV3-1/TRBV3-2
j_call: TRBJ1-4
d_call: TRBD1
cdr3_aa: CASSQGGQGAFEKLFF
cdr3_nt: TGTGCCAGCAGCCAAGGGGGACAGGGGGCATTCGAAAAACTGTTTTTT

cdr3_length: 16
clone_size: .
v_call: TRBV1
j_call: TRBJ2-7
d_call: .
cdr3_aa: CTSSQVLRGADYEQYF
cdr3_nt: TGCACCAGCAGCCAAGTCCTCCGGGGGGCGGACTACGAGCAGTACTTC

cdr3_length: 15
clone_size: .
v_call: TRBV15
j_call: TRBJ2-2
d_call: .
cdr3_aa: CATSRDRGRTGELFF
cdr3_nt: TGTGCCACCAGCAGAGATCGAGGGCGCACCGGGGAGCTGTTTTTT

cdr3_length: 13
clone_size: .
v_call: TRBV6-5
j_call: TRBJ1-2
d_call: .
cdr3_aa: CASSPDRHYGYTF
cdr3_nt: TGTGCCAGCAGTCCCGACAGGCACTATGGCTACACCTTC

cdr3_length: 17
clone_size: .
v_call: TRBV19
j_call: TRBJ1-3
d_call: TRBD1
cdr3_aa: CASSTGQGIFPGNTIYF
cdr3_nt: TGTGCCAGTAGTACCGGACAGGGCATATTCCCGGGAAACACCATATATTTT

cdr3_length: 16
clone_size: .
v_call: TRBV19
j_call: TRBJ2-2
d_call: TRBD1
cdr3_aa: CASSTHRGSNTGELFF
cdr3_nt: TGTGCCAGTAGTACCCACAGGGGGTCGAACACCGGGGAGCTGTTTTTT

cdr3_length: 14
clone_size: .
v_call: TRBV29-1
j_call: TRBJ2-5
d_call: .
cdr3_aa: CSVEGVESQETQYF
cdr3_nt: TGCAGCGTTGAAGGGGTGGAGTCCCAAGAGACCCAGTACTTC

cdr3_length: 17
clone_size: .
v_call: TRBV9
j_call: TRBJ1-3
d_call: .
cdr3_aa: CASSPPSRSFSGNTIYF
cdr3_nt: TGTGCCAGCAGCCCCCCCTCCCGTTCCTTCTCTGGAAACACCATATATTTT

cdr3_length: 13
clone_size: few
v_call: TRBV7-9
j_call: TRBJ1-5
d_call: .
cdr3_aa: CASSPYDDQPQHF
cdr3_nt: TGTGCCAGCAGCCCCTATGATGATCAGCCCCAGCATTTT

cdr3_length: 18
clone_size: .
v_call: TRBV18
j_call: TRBJ2-1
d_call: TRBD2
cdr3_aa: CASSHKDPRQGLYNEQFF
cdr3_nt: TGTGCCAGCTCCCATAAGGATCCCCGCCAGGGACTATACAATGAGCAGTTCTTC

cdr3_length: 16
clone_size: few
v_call: TRBV5-1
j_call: TRBJ2-3
d_call: TRBD2
cdr3_aa: CASSLNLAENTDTQYF
cdr3_nt: TGCGCCAGCAGCTTGAACCTAGCGGAGAACACAGATACGCAGTATTTT

cdr3_length: 13
clone_size: .
v_call: TRBV24-1
j_call: TRBJ1-1
d_call: .
cdr3_aa: CATSERMNTEAFF
cdr3_nt: TGTGCCACCAGTGAGAGGATGAACACTGAAGCTTTCTTT

cdr3_length: 15
clone_size: .
v_call: TRBV19
j_call: TRBJ2-5
d_call: .
cdr3_aa: CASSIHSTFQETQYF
cdr3_nt: TGTGCCAGTAGTATACATTCGACTTTCCAAGAGACCCAGTACTTC

cdr3_length: 13
clone_size: .
v_call: TRBV5-6
j_call: TRBJ2-7
d_call: .
cdr3_aa: CASSLWDFYEQYF
cdr3_nt: TGTGCCAGCAGCTTATGGGACTTCTACGAGCAGTACTTC

cdr3_length: 13
clone_size: .
v_call: TRBV10-3
j_call: TRBJ1-2
d_call: .
cdr3_aa: CAISENENYGYTF
cdr3_nt: TGTGCCATCAGTGAGAACGAGAACTATGGCTACACCTTC

cdr3_length: 14
clone_size: .
v_call: TRBV4-3
j_call: TRBJ2-7
d_call: .
cdr3_aa: CASSQGGGFYEQYF
cdr3_nt: TGCGCCAGCAGCCAAGGTGGCGGGTTCTACGAGCAGTACTTC

cdr3_length: 15
clone_size: .
v_call: TRBV5-8
j_call: TRBJ2-3
d_call: TRBD1
cdr3_aa: CASSRGDRGTDTQYF
cdr3_nt: TGTGCCAGCAGCAGGGGGGACAGGGGAACAGATACGCAGTATTTT

cdr3_length: 15
clone_size: .
v_call: TRBV19
j_call: TRBJ1-4
d_call: TRBD1
cdr3_aa: CASSQTTGGPEKLFF
cdr3_nt: TGTGCCAGTAGTCAAACCACAGGGGGTCCCGAAAAACTGTTTTTT

cdr3_length: 15
clone_size: .
v_call: TRBV4-3
j_call: TRBJ2-7
d_call: TRBD1
cdr3_aa: CASSQEGTGFDEQYF
cdr3_nt: TGCGCCAGCAGCCAGGAAGGGACAGGGTTCGACGAGCAGTACTTC

cdr3_length: 16
clone_size: few
v_call: TRBV7-9
j_call: TRBJ1-3
d_call: TRBD1
cdr3_aa: CASSPDRDVSGNTIYF
cdr3_nt: TGTGCCAGCAGTCCCGACAGGGACGTCTCTGGAAACACCATATATTTT

cdr3_length: 13
clone_size: .
v_call: TRBV24-1
j_call: TRBJ1-5
d_call: .
cdr3_aa: CATSLTGDQPQHF
cdr3_nt: TGTGCCACCAGCCTAACGGGTGATCAGCCCCAGCATTTT

cdr3_length: 16
clone_size: .
v_call: TRBV10-3
j_call: TRBJ2-5
d_call: TRBD2
cdr3_aa: CAISEQLAGGLETQYF
cdr3_nt: TGTGCCATCAGTGAGCAACTAGCGGGGGGGCTTGAGACCCAGTACTTC

cdr3_length: 12
clone_size: .
v_call: TRBV3-1/TRBV3-2
j_call: TRBJ2-3
d_call: .
cdr3_aa: CASSQALYTQYF
cdr3_nt: TGTGCCAGCAGCCAAGCTCTCTATACGCAGTATTTT

cdr3_length: 15
clone_size: .
v_call: TRBV4-3
j_call: TRBJ1-1
d_call: TRBD1
cdr3_aa: CASSQKQGAWTEAFF
cdr3_nt: TGCGCCAGCAGCCAAAAACAGGGGGCGTGGACTGAAGCTTTCTTT

cdr3_length: 14
clone_size: .
v_call: TRBV18
j_call: TRBJ1-1
d_call: TRBD1
cdr3_aa: CASSRQGRNSEAFF
cdr3_nt: TGTGCCAGCTCACGACAGGGCCGGAATTCTGAAGCTTTCTTT

cdr3_length: 14
clone_size: .
v_call: TRBV7-2
j_call: TRBJ2-5
d_call: .
cdr3_aa: CASSLVSTEETQYF
cdr3_nt: TGTGCCAGCAGCTTAGTTTCAACGGAAGAGACCCAGTACTTC

cdr3_length: 15
clone_size: few
v_call: TRBV7-3
j_call: TRBJ2-1
d_call: TRBD1
cdr3_aa: CASSSGTGIYNEQFF
cdr3_nt: TGTGCCAGCAGCTCCGGGACAGGGATCTACAATGAGCAGTTCTTC

cdr3_length: 15
clone_size: .
v_call: TRBV19
j_call: TRBJ2-3
d_call: .
cdr3_aa: CASSLPGSRTDTQYF
cdr3_nt: TGTGCCAGTAGCCTCCCCGGGTCACGCACAGATACGCAGTATTTT